This record looks at one TCR beta chain sequence and its context. This clone was seen a handful of times. Which antigen it targets is not known. Per-nucleotide qualities are absent, and no much larger clonotype sits a single base away. Preparation of the library involved the immunoSEQ multiplex PCR assay. To provide template for TCR sequencing, every sample had RNA extracted and reverse transcribed into cDNA. SuperScript III was used to make first-strand cDNA, primed with a 2:1 mix of oligo-dT and random hexamers. A synthetic immune receptor repertoire was used to measure amplification bias, and any remaining bias was corrected computationally. The authors processed their data as follows. After raw reads were preprocessed to remove errors, the CDR3 was defined following IMGT conventions as running from the conserved cysteine to phenylalanine. To get clonality, Shannon entropy was normalized by log2 of the number of productive unique TCRs and the result was subtracted from 1. Whether scalp clones were CD4 or CD8 was inferred by matching scalp TCRbeta sequences against CD4 and CD8 repertoires sorted from blood. TCRdb took over this immuneACCESS table, retaining in-frame rearrangements with V and J assigned. Such tables are incomplete; in checked studies, under half of the missing clones stem from an unresolved V gene, and the remainder is unexplained. The V and J calls and clone size come from that table; D and trimming were worked out from the DNA. Here the sample has about 120,000 clones; 58% occur a single time. Nearly 30% of the sample is held by the ten biggest clonotypes.

This specimen belongs to a study of CD8+ T cells in alopecia areata (dated by TCRdb to the late 2010s). About the investigation overall: The treated patients, all with moderate-to-severe alopecia areata, were enrolled in an open-label pilot trial of oral tofacitinib given at 5 to 10 mg twice daily. Amplification of TCRbeta CDR3 regions was done by immunoSEQ multiplex PCR using 35 Vbeta forward primers and 13 Jbeta reverse primers. Scalp clonality was compared among normal scalp (n=4), patchy alopecia areata scalp (n=8), and alopecia totalis/universalis scalp (n=8). Disease severity in treated patients was measured with the SALT score, which quantifies the percentage of affected scalp surface area. In humans, TCRbeta sequencing was performed on scalp tissue and on sorted CD4+ and CD8+ peripheral blood T cells from healthy controls and from patients with patchy or totalis/universalis alopecia areata. Tofacitinib was administered for 6 to 18 months, and 6 months of follow-up off drug were then conducted to assess delayed response and recurrence. Biopsies were taken from tofacitinib-treated patients at baseline and again at 4 and 24 weeks into treatment, and several of those patients also had a later scalp biopsy. High-throughput TCRbeta sequencing was used to examine T cell clonal expansion in alopecia areata in both the C3H/HeJ mouse model and human patients. RNA was extracted with the PAXgene miRNA kit for fixed scalp, the miRNeasy kit for PBMCs, and the RNeasy kit for mouse skin. The paper as a whole reports these results and caveats: Because the treated cohort was small and had just a single nonresponder, larger studies are needed to establish links between baseline CD8+ expansion and response. TCR sequences shared between patients were less clear than in mice, possibly partly because of HLA diversity in the patient population. Scalp TCR repertoire analysis is complicated because resident alphabeta T cells in normal human skin are also sequenced, whereas mouse skin is dominated by gammadelta T cells. During tofacitinib treatment, many expanded lesional clones remained in scalp and blood, and this persistence may partly explain relapse after treatment is stopped. Tofacitinib significantly lowered scalp clonality and the number of expanded CD8+ clones among the top 100 scalp clones. Lesional scalp, especially in alopecia totalis/universalis, showed higher clonality and more expanded CD8+ clones than normal scalp, suggesting antigenic drive.

The CDR3 spans 13 residues, from the cysteine through the phenylalanine. Of all the DNA, just the CDR3 is kept, 39 bases in frame from base 1. The CDR1 and CDR2 encoded by the germline V gene (reference sequence) are SEHNR and FQNEAQ. Trimmed from V: 4 bases; trimmed from J: 5 bases; junction bases lacking a gene match: 4. The sample's time point label, in plain terms: about 4 weeks on oral tofacitinib. Interpreted using the paper, the treatment or condition label stands for: oral pan-JAK inhibitor, 5-10 mg twice daily. From alopecia areata patients, peripheral blood was collected along with lesional scalp punch biopsies. After PBMCs were isolated by density centrifugation and stained for CD3, CD4 and CD8, a FACSAria was used to sort CD4+ and CD8+ T cells.

This sample comprised CD8+ T cells sorted from blood, obtained at week 4, from a patient treated with tofacitinib. This receptor chain uses TRBV7-9 and TRBJ1-2, with 7 middle bases fitting TRBD1. The TCR was taken from a human donor with alopecia areata. The nucleotide sequence is TGTGCCAGCAGCTCCGGGACAGCTTATGGCTACACCTTC. Its translation is CASSSGTAYGYTF.